The 9 T cell receptor beta chains below all came from one sample that was sequenced in a study of T cell responses to AZD1222 COVID-19 vaccine. Here immunoSEQ multiplex PCR was the method, and the copy in TCRdb shows in-frame clones only, minus some. The table includes about 130,000 clones, approximately 88% detected once. The sequencing here drew on peripheral blood, taken on day 0 of AZD1222 vaccination. All receptors derive from an adult in good health.

CDR3 DNA sequence: TGTGCCAGCACTCCTGGGGGGGGCGGTGGTCAGCCCCAGCATTTT. Amino acids: CASTPGGGGGQPQHF. This chain connects TRBV28 to TRBJ1-5; the D gene is possibly TRBD1 (6 bases). The V and J ends lost 7 bases and 6 bases respectively, with 19 bases between them. The CDR3 runs to 15 residues. The germline CDR1 and CDR2 sequences are MDHEN and SYDVKM.

The chain couples TRBV4-1 to TRBJ1-1, with D unclear. Germline CDR1 MGHRA, CDR2 YSYEKL. CDR3 length: 15 residues. V lost 1 base to trimming and J lost 4 bases, with 13 bases between them. CDR3 residues: CASSQGVYRSTEAFF. The CDR3 coding sequence is TGCGCCAGCAGCCAAGGCGTGTATAGAAGCACTGAAGCTTTCTTT.

V is TRBV4-2 and J is TRBJ1-1; D unclear. Germline V gene lookup returns CDR1 LGHNA and CDR2 YNFKEQ. Trimming removed 1 base at V and 7 bases at J, with 4 bases between. The CDR3 totals 11 residues. The CDR3 DNA follows: TGTGCCAGCAGCCAAGGGGTTGAAGCTTTCTTT. As protein: CASSQGVEAFF.

The chain has TRBV5-8 and TRBJ1-2; TRBD1 aligns across 7 bases. Germline CDR1 reads SGHTS; CDR2 reads YDEGEE. The CDR3 has 15 residues. Trimming at V came to 5 bases and at J to 0 bases, leaving 7 bases not matched to a gene. The CDR3 here is CASRPRGWSNYGYTF. In DNA form, the CDR3 reads TGTGCCAGCAGACCCAGGGGGTGGTCTAACTATGGCTACACCTTC.

This chain connects TRBV3-1 (or the pseudogene TRBV3-2) to TRBJ2-7; D uncertain. CDR1 is LGHDT and CDR2 is YNNKEL in the germline V gene (reference sequence). With 2 bases removed from V and 2 bases from J, the gap between germline ends came to 4 bases. This CDR3 contains 12 residues. The DNA for the CDR3 is TGTGCCAGCAGCCAATCCACCTACGAGCAGTACTTC. Translating gives CASSQSTYEQYF.

Concerning this clone: Other DNA sequences in this sample translate to the same CDR3. The rearrangement links TRBV7-9 to TRBJ2-5; D unresolved. V lost 3 bases to trimming and J lost 0 bases, with 5 bases between them. CDR3 length equals 13 residues. CDR1 SEHNR and CDR2 FQNEAQ come from the germline V gene (reference sequence). The CDR3 spells CASSFGNQETQYF. The CDR3 bases are TGTGCCAGCAGCTTTGGAAACCAAGAGACCCAGTACTTC.

J is TRBJ1-1 and V is TRBV2; TRBD1 matches 7 bases. The V and J ends lost 5 bases and 5 bases, in that order; junction bases with no gene match: 2. Germline V gives CDR1 SNHLY, CDR2 FYNNEI. The CDR3 is made up of 12 amino acids. The CDR3 protein is CASSYRGTEAFF. The DNA of the CDR3 is TGTGCCAGCAGTTACAGGGGAACTGAAGCTTTCTTT.

V and J are TRBV28 and TRBJ1-2; 9 nucleotides line up with TRBD1. The germline V gene encodes CDR1 MDHEN and CDR2 SYDVKM. The CDR3 has 14 residues. Unmatched junction bases numbered 13, after V lost 5 bases and J lost 12 bases. The CDR3 reads CASSGAGQGQVNTF. The CDR3 DNA is TGTGCCAGCAGTGGGGCGGGACAGGGTCAGGTTAACACCTTC.

This clone showed up just once. The V call is TRBV5-4, the J call TRBJ2-7, with D perhaps TRBD2 (5 bases). V dropped 0 bases and J dropped 3 bases, with 10 bases sitting between them. The CDR3 has 14 residues. In germline, CDR1 is SGHNT, CDR2 YYREEE (reference sequence). CDR3: CASSLEGGGYEQYF. CDR3 sequence (DNA): TGTGCCAGCAGCTTGGAGGGCGGAGGCTACGAGCAGTACTTC. Supplemented by reference TRBV5-4 and TRBJ2-7, the full variable domain reads ETGVTQSPTHLIKTRGQQVTLRCSSQSGHNTVSWYQQALGQGPQFIFQYYREEENGRGNFPPRFSGLQFPNYSSELNVNALELDDSALYLCASSLEGGGYEQYFGPGTRLTVT.